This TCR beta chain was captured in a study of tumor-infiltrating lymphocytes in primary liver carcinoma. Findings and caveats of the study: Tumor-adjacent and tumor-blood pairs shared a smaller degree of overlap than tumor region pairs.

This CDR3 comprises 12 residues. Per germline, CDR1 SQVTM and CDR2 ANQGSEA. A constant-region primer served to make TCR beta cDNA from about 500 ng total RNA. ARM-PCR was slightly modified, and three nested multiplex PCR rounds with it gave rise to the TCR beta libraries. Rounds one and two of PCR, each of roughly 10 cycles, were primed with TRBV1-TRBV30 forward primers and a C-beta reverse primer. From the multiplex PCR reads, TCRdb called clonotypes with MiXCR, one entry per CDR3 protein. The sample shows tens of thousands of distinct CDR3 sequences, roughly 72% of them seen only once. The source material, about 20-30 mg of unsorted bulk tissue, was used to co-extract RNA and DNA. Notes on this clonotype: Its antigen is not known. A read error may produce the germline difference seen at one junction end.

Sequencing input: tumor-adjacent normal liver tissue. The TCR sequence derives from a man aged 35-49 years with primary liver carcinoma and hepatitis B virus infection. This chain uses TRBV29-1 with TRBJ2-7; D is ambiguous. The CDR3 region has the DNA TGCAGCGTTAGTGGGAACTCCTACGAGCAATACTTC. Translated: CSVSGNSYEQYF.